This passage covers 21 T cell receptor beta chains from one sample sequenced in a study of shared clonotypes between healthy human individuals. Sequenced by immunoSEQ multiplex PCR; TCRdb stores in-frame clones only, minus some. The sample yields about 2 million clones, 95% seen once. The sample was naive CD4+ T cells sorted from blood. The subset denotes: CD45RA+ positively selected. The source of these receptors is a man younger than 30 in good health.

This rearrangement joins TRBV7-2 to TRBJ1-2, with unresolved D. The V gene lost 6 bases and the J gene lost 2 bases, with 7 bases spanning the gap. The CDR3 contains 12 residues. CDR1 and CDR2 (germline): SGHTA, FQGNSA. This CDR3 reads CASRSGNYGYTF. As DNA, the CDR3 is TGTGCCAGCAGGTCGGGAAACTATGGCTACACCTTC.

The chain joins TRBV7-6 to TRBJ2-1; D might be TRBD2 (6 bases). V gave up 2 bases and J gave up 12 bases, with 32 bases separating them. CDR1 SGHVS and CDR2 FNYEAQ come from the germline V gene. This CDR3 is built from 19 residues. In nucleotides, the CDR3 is TGTGCCAGCAGCTTAAGACGGTTTTTATCCAGCGGACGCGGGGAAGGGCAGTTCTTC. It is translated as CASSLRRFLSSGRGEGQFF.

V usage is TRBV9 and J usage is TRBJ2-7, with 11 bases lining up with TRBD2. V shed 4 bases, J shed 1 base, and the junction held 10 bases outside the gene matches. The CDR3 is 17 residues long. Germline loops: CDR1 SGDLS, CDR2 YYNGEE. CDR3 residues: CASSPHPTSGISYEQYF. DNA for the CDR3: TGTGCCAGCAGCCCACACCCGACTAGCGGGATATCCTACGAGCAGTACTTC.

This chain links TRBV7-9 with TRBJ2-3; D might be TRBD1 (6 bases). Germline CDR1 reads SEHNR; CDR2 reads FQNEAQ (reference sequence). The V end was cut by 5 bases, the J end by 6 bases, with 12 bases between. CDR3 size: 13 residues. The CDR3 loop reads CASSLDQGDTQYF. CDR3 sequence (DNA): TGTGCCAGCAGCCTGGACCAGGGGGATACGCAGTATTTT.

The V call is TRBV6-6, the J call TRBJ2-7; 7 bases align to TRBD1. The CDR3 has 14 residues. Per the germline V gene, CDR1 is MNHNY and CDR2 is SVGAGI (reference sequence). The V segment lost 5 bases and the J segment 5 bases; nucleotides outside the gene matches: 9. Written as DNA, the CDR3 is TGTGCCAGCAGTAATGGCCGGACAGGCAACGAGCAGTACTTC. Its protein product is CASSNGRTGNEQYF.

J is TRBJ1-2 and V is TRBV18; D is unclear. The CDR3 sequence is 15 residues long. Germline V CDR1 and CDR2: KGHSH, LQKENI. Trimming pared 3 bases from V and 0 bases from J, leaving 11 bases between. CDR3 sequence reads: CASSPGFGANYGYTF. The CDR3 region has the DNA TGTGCCAGCTCACCCGGATTTGGGGCTAACTATGGCTACACCTTC.

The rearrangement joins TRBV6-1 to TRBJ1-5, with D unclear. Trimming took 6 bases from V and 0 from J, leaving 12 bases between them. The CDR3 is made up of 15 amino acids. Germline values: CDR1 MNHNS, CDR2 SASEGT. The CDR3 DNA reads TGTGCCAGCAGGGCCCTCGGGGATAGCAATCAGCCCCAGCATTTT. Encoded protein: CASRALGDSNQPQHF.

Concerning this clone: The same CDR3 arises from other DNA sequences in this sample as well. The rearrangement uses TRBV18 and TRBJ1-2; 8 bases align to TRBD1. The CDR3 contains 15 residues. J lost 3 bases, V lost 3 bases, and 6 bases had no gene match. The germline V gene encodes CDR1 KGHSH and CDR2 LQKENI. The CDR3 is CASSPGAGGDYGYTF. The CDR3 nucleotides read TGTGCCAGCTCACCCGGGGCAGGGGGCGACTATGGCTACACCTTC.

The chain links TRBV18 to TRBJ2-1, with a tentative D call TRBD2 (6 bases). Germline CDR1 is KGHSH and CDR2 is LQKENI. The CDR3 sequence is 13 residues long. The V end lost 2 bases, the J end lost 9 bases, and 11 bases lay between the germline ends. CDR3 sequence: CASSPVTSVEQFF. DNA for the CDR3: TGTGCCAGCTCACCAGTGACTAGTGTTGAGCAGTTCTTC.

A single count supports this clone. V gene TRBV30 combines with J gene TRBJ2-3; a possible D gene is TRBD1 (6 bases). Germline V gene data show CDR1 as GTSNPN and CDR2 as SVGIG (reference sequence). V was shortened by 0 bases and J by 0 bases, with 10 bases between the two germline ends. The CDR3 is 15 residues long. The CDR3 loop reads CAWSVQGKSTDTQYF. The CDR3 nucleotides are TGTGCCTGGAGTGTACAGGGAAAGAGCACAGATACGCAGTATTTT.

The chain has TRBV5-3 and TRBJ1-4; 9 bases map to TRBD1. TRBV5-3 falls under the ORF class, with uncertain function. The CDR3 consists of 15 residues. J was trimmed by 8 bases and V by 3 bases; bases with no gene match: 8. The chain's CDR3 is CARSSGQGPGEKLFF. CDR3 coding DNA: TGTGCCAGAAGCTCCGGACAGGGGCCAGGGGAAAAACTGTTTTTT.

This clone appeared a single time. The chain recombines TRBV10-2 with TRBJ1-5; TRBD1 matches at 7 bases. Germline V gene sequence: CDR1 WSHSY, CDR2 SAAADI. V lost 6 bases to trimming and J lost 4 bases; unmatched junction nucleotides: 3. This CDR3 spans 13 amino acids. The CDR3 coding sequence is TGCGCCAGCAGGACAGGGCTAAATCAGCCCCAGCATTTT. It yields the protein CASRTGLNQPQHF.

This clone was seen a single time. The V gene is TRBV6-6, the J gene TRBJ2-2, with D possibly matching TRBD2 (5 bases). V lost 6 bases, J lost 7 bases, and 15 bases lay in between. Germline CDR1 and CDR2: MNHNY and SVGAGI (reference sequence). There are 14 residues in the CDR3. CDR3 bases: TGTGCCAGCAGAAGCGCTAGCATAGACGGGGAGCTGTTTTTT. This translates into CASRSASIDGELFF.

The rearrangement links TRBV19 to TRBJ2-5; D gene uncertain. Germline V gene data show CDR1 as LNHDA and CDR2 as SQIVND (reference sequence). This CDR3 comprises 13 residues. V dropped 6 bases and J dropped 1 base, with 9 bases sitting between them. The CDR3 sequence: CASSRQVQETQYF. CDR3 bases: TGTGCCAGTAGCAGACAAGTCCAAGAGACCCAGTACTTC.

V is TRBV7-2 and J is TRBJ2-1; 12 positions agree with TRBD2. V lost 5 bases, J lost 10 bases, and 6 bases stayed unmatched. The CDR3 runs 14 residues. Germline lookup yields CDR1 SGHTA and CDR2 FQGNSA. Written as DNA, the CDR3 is TGTGCCAGCAGCCCCGGACTAGCGGGGTCAGAGCAGTTCTTC. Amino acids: CASSPGLAGSEQFF.

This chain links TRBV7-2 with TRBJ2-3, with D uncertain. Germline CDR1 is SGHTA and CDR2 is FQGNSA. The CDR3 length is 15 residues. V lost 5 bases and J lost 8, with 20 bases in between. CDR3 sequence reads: CASSHSDARSGTQYF. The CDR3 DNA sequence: TGTGCCAGCAGCCACTCCGACGCTAGGTCGGGTACGCAGTATTTT.

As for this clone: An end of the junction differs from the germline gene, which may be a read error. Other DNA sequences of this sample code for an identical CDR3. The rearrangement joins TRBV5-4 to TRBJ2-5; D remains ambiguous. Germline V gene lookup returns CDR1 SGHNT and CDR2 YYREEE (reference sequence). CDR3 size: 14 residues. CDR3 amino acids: CASSLGTTQETQYF. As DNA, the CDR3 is TGTGCCAGTAGCTTGGGAACGACCCAGGAGACCCAGTACTTC.

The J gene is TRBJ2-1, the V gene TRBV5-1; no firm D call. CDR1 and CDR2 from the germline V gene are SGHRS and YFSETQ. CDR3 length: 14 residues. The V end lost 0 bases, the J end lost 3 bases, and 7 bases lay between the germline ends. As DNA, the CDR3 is TGCGCCAGCAGCTTGGGGTGGGACTACAATGAGCAGTTCTTC. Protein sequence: CASSLGWDYNEQFF.

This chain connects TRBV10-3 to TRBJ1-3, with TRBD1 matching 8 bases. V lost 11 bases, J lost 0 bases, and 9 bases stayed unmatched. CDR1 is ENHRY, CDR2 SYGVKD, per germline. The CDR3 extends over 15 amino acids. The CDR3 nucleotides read TGTGCCGGCTCGGGACAGGATCTCTCTGGAAACACCATATATTTT. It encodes CAGSGQDLSGNTIYF.

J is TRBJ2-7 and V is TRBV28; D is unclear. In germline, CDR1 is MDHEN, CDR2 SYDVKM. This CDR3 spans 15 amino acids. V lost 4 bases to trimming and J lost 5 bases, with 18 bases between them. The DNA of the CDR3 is TGTGCCAGCAGTTCGTCACGGGCGTTCTGGGACGAGCAGTACTTC. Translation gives CASSSSRAFWDEQYF.

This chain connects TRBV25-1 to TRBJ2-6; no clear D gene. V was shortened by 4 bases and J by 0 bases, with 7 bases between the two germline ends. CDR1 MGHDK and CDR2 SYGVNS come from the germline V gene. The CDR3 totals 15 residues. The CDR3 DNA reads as TGTGCCAGCAGTGTAGATGTCTCTGGGGCCAACGTCCTGACTTTC. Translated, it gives CASSVDVSGANVLTF.